These T cell receptor beta chains were read from a single sample in a study of radiation and T cells in renal cell carcinoma. Some clones are missing from TCRdb's copy, which holds only in-frame ones; the method was immunoSEQ multiplex PCR. Of some 120,000 clones listed, more than 80% were seen once; the top ten hold about 1.9%. Sequencing was performed on blood, taken from a patient whose treatment included radiotherapy and nephrectomy. These receptors all come from a woman in her fifties or sixties with renal cell carcinoma. Both conserved end residues are part of each CDR3. The D gene is left open where the match is weak. The size entry is marked missing in some rows and otherwise reads once, few, many or a size class.

D gene | J gene | V gene | clone size | CDR3 protein | CDR3 DNA
TRBD1 | TRBJ1-5 | TRBV6-5 | . | CASSLGQGNQPQHF | TGTGCCAGCAGTTTGGGACAGGGAAATCAGCCCCAGCATTTT
. | TRBJ1-3 | TRBV7-9 | . | CASSDWGAYSGNTIYF | TGTGCCAGTTCGGATTGGGGCGCCTACTCTGGAAACACCATATATTTT
. | TRBJ1-2 | TRBV9 | . | CASSDPYRPNYGYTF | TGTGCCAGCAGCGACCCCTATAGGCCTAACTATGGCTACACCTTC
. | TRBJ1-3 | TRBV18 | . | CASSPSGRENTIYF | TGTGCCAGCTCACCATCGGGCAGGGAAAACACCATATATTTT
. | TRBJ1-5 | TRBV7-2 | . | CASSSSGGQGQPQHF | TGTGCCAGCAGCTCCAGCGGGGGCCAAGGTCAGCCCCAGCATTTT
. | TRBJ1-2 | TRBV11-2 | few | CASSQGPSREVGYTF | TGTGCCAGCAGCCAGGGCCCTTCTCGAGAGGTGGGCTACACCTTC
. | TRBJ1-4 | TRBV19 | once | CASVRDGATNEKLFF | TGTGCCAGTGTCCGGGACGGTGCAACTAATGAAAAACTGTTTTTT
TRBD2 | TRBJ2-1 | TRBV10-3 | . | CAISENGGLAGYNEQFF | TGTGCCATCAGTGAGAACGGAGGACTAGCGGGTTACAATGAGCAGTTCTTC
. | TRBJ2-1 | TRBV7-9 | once | CASSLGGVDSKLEQFF | TGTGCCAGCAGCTTAGGAGGAGTGGACTCTAAGCTTGAGCAGTTCTTC
TRBD1 | TRBJ1-1 | TRBV11-2 | . | CASSLDIIRQGGVGTEAFF | TGTGCCAGCAGCTTAGACATAATAAGACAGGGAGGAGTCGGCACTGAAGCTTTCTTT
. | TRBJ2-6 | TRBV2 | . | CASSGGPIISGANVLTF | TGTGCCAGCAGTGGGGGGCCTATAATATCTGGGGCCAACGTCCTGACTTTC
. | TRBJ1-6 | TRBV4-1 | . | CASSQRQRSPLHF | TGCGCCAGCAGCCAGAGACAGAGGTCACCCCTCCACTTT
TRBD1 | TRBJ1-2 | TRBV19 | few | CASSFISTGGAVYGYTF | TGTGCCAGTAGCTTCATTTCAACAGGGGGCGCTGTCTATGGCTACACCTTC
. | TRBJ1-2 | TRBV4-1 | . | CASSQVVGSNYGYTF | TGCGCCAGCAGCCAAGTGGTGGGATCTAACTATGGCTACACCTTC
. | TRBJ1-1 | TRBV27 | many | CASSFTGNTEAFF | TGTGCCAGCAGTTTCACAGGGAACACTGAAGCTTTCTTT
. | TRBJ1-5 | TRBV27 | once | CASSPWGASPTYQPQHF | TGTGCCAGCAGCCCCTGGGGGGCCTCACCAACATATCAGCCCCAGCATTTT
TRBD2 | TRBJ2-3 | TRBV5-1 | . | CASSRSLAGGDTQYF | TGCGCCAGCAGCCGCTCCCTAGCGGGGGGAGATACGCAGTATTTT
. | TRBJ2-7 | TRBV9 | . | CASSPDGRGEQYF | TGTGCCAGCAGCCCAGACGGGCGCGGCGAGCAGTACTTC
. | TRBJ2-5 | TRBV7-6 | . | CASSPDGAIVTQYF | TGTGCCAGCAGCCCTGATGGGGCTATTGTGACCCAGTACTTC
. | TRBJ2-5 | TRBV9 | . | CASSVGSPGSQYF | TGTGCCAGCAGCGTAGGATCTCCTGGTTCCCAGTACTTC
TRBD2 | TRBJ2-1 | TRBV10-3 | . | CAIRSGTSGTVAEQFF | TGTGCCATCAGGTCCGGGACTAGCGGGACAGTGGCGGAGCAGTTCTTC
TRBD1 | TRBJ2-3 | TRBV5-5 | . | CASSFGTGTDTQYF | TGTGCCAGCAGTTTCGGGACAGGTACAGATACGCAGTATTTT
TRBD1 | TRBJ1-6 | TRBV27 | few | CASSWGTGHSPLHF | TGTGCCAGCAGTTGGGGGACAGGGCATTCACCCCTCCACTTT
TRBD1 | TRBJ1-1 | TRBV7-2 | . | CASSLVGQVNTEAFF | TGTGCCAGCAGCTTAGTGGGACAGGTGAACACTGAAGCTTTCTTT
. | TRBJ2-5 | TRBV29-1 | . | CSVEEWNQGNQETQYF | TGCAGCGTTGAAGAATGGAACCAAGGGAACCAAGAGACCCAGTACTTC
TRBD1 | TRBJ2-1 | TRBV27 | . | CASWDFGQGVDEQFF | TGTGCCAGTTGGGATTTCGGACAGGGTGTAGATGAGCAGTTCTTC
. | TRBJ2-1 | TRBV9 | . | CASSPVAGPGNEQFF | TGTGCCAGCAGCCCCGTGGCGGGACCGGGCAATGAGCAGTTCTTC
. | TRBJ1-5 | TRBV18 | . | CASSPNANTDQPQHF | TGTGCCAGCTCACCAAATGCAAACACGGATCAGCCCCAGCATTTT
TRBD1 | TRBJ2-7 | TRBV10-3 | . | CAISEPQGAAYEQYF | TGTGCCATCAGTGAGCCACAGGGGGCGGCCTACGAGCAGTACTTC
. | TRBJ2-5 | TRBV5-6 | . | CASSLGGSETQYF | TGTGCCAGCAGCTTGGGGGGGTCAGAGACCCAGTACTTC
. | TRBJ2-7 | TRBV5-1 | . | CASGPREGQEQYF | TGCGCCAGCGGACCCCGTGAGGGGCAGGAGCAGTACTTC
. | TRBJ1-5 | TRBV19 | . | CASSRIGNQPQHF | TGTGCCAGTAGTAGGATAGGCAATCAGCCCCAGCATTTT
TRBD1 | TRBJ1-5 | TRBV14 | . | CASSQRQGSPNVDQPQHF | TGTGCCAGCAGCCAACGACAGGGTAGCCCAAATGTGGATCAGCCCCAGCATTTT
TRBD1 | TRBJ2-5 | TRBV5-6 | . | CASSWGTALQETQYF | TGTGCCAGCAGCTGGGGGACAGCCCTCCAAGAGACCCAGTACTTC
. | TRBJ1-5 | TRBV5-5 | once | CASSSGANQPQHF | TGTGCCAGCAGCTCAGGGGCCAATCAGCCCCAGCATTTT
. | TRBJ1-1 | TRBV5-1 | once | CASSLGLAGEAFF | TGCGCCAGCAGCTTGGGTCTCGCTGGAGAAGCTTTCTTT
TRBD1 | TRBJ1-2 | TRBV2 | . | CASSEGGQAYGYTF | TGTGCCAGCAGTGAAGGTGGACAGGCCTATGGCTACACCTTC
. | TRBJ1-1 | TRBV4-3 | . | CASSQERQSNTEAFF | TGCGCCAGCAGCCAAGAACGGCAGTCCAACACTGAAGCTTTCTTT
. | TRBJ1-2 | TRBV14 | many | CASSQDLGGPYGYTF | TGTGCCAGCAGCCAAGATCTAGGCGGACCCTATGGCTACACCTTC
TRBD1 | TRBJ2-4 | TRBV30 | . | CAWSAGQGENIQYF | TGTGCCTGGAGTGCCGGACAGGGGGAAAACATTCAGTACTTC
. | TRBJ1-2 | TRBV4-1 | . | CASSQEDQGGYTF | TGCGCCAGCAGCCAAGAGGATCAGGGGGGCTACACCTTC
. | TRBJ2-3 | TRBV7-6 | . | CASSPREKGTDTQYF | TGTGCCAGCAGCCCTAGGGAGAAGGGCACAGATACGCAGTATTTT
TRBD2 | TRBJ2-5 | TRBV5-4 | . | CASSSGGEETQYF | TGTGCCAGCAGCTCGGGGGGGGAAGAGACCCAGTACTTC
. | TRBJ2-4 | TRBV5-5 | . | CASSSTLDKNIQYF | TGTGCCAGCAGCTCTACATTGGACAAAAACATTCAGTACTTC
. | TRBJ2-7 | TRBV6-5 | . | CASSYYPGYEQYF | TGTGCCAGCAGTTACTACCCCGGCTACGAGCAGTACTTC
. | TRBJ2-7 | TRBV9 | . | CASSVSLGGYEQYF | TGTGCCAGCAGCGTTTCGTTGGGGGGCTACGAGCAGTACTTC
. | TRBJ2-2 | TRBV30 | . | CAWTRDTNTGELFF | TGTGCCTGGACCCGGGACACTAACACCGGGGAGCTGTTTTTT
TRBD2 | TRBJ2-5 | TRBV29-1 | . | CSVGGGQETQYF | TGCAGCGTTGGGGGGGGCCAAGAGACCCAGTACTTC
. | TRBJ2-1 | TRBV18 | . | CASSPPRQGNYNEQFF | TGTGCCAGCTCACCACCTAGGCAGGGGAACTACAATGAGCAGTTCTTC
. | TRBJ1-2 | TRBV7-2 | few | CASSSQGNRGYTF | TGTGCCAGCAGCTCCCAGGGAAATAGGGGCTACACCTTC
. | TRBJ1-4 | TRBV11-2 | . | CASSLEWGVNEKLFF | TGTGCCAGCAGCTTAGAATGGGGCGTTAATGAAAAACTGTTTTTT
. | TRBJ1-5 | TRBV7-6 | . | CASSLGGVNQPQHF | TGTGCCAGCAGCTTAGGGGGAGTTAATCAGCCCCAGCATTTT
TRBD1 | TRBJ2-2 | TRBV9 | . | CASSVGDRVWAGELFF | TGTGCCAGCAGCGTAGGGGACAGGGTATGGGCCGGGGAGCTGTTTTTT
. | TRBJ2-5 | TRBV9 | . | CASSVALRETQYF | TGTGCCAGCAGCGTAGCTTTGAGAGAGACCCAGTACTTC
. | TRBJ1-1 | TRBV6-5 | . | CASSYVGRPNTEAFF | TGTGCCAGCAGTTACGTAGGGCGGCCGAACACTGAAGCTTTCTTT